This T cell receptor (beta chain) was sequenced during a study of T cell responses to AZD1222 COVID-19 vaccine. Study context: Second-dose schedules of about 4 or about 12 weeks were combined. Study results and caveats: Two doses of AZD1222 preceded a rise in Spike-specific TCR breadth and depth.

Worth noting for this clone: The target antigen is unknown.

Trimming removed 5 bases from V and 6 bases from J, with 12 bases in between. This CDR3 is built from 13 residues. The repertoire was sequenced with immunoSEQ multiplex PCR; TCRdb's copy has only in-frame clones and lacks some. The table lists about 130,000 clones, around 90% of them singletons. This sequence joins TRBV12-3 or TRBV12-4 and TRBJ2-3, with no clear D. The sequence was obtained from an adult in good health. The specimen was peripheral blood, collected on day 0 of AZD1222 vaccination. The CDR3 region is CASSTRRRDTQYF. As DNA, the CDR3 is TGTGCCAGCAGTACCCGACGGCGTGATACGCAGTATTTT.